This TCR beta chain emerged from a study of long-term antiretroviral therapy in people with HIV. Germline V gives CDR1 KGHSH, CDR2 LQKENI. V lost 0 bases and J lost 6, with 3 bases in between. CDR3 size: 12 residues. Samples were assayed with immunoSEQ v3.0 at survey level. The protocol was immunoSEQ multiplex PCR, while the TCRdb copy is restricted to in-frame clones and leaves out a portion. The data show about 21,000 clones, 70% to 80% seen once. This TCR was recovered from a woman between 40 and 55 years old with HIV. The genes are TRBV18 and TRBJ1-3; no clear D gene. Sequencing was performed on unsorted PBMCs, taken less than 1.8 years before starting antiretroviral therapy. For the CDR3, the DNA is TGTGCCAGCTCACCACCGGCAAACACCATATATTTT. Translated, it gives CASSPPANTIYF.